These 7 T cell receptor beta chains were sequenced from one sample in a study of T cells expressing NK-cell markers. TCRdb reanalyzed the 5' RACE reads, giving one entry per CDR3 protein sequence and no DNA. This sample's clone table lists 350,000 to 450,000 distinct CDR3 sequences. Sequencing used blood T cells: a sorted CD56 or NKG2C T cell subset, CD4+ or CD8+ T cells, or bulk PBMC T cells (not recorded which). The source is a man aged 18-69 years in good health.

The rearrangement joins TRBV10-3 to TRBJ2-7. The CDR3 spans 13 residues. Germline values: CDR1 ENHRY, CDR2 SYGVKD. CDR3 region: CAISERADYEQYF.

The chain couples TRBV6-1 to TRBJ1-3; the D call from TCRdb, TRBD1, cannot be confirmed without DNA. Germline CDR1 reads MNHNS; CDR2 reads SASEGT. The CDR3 spans 14 residues. The CDR3 sequence: CASSRPGTGNTIYF.

This chain uses TRBV5-5 with TRBJ1-5. The CDR3 is made up of 13 amino acids. Germline-derived CDR1 and CDR2 are SGHKS and YYEKEE (reference sequence). This chain's CDR3 is CASSFFERQPQHF.

The chain employs TRBV4-2 and TRBJ1-3; TCRdb calls TRBD1, which cannot be checked without DNA. This CDR3 comprises 15 residues. From germline, CDR1 is LGHNA and CDR2 YNFKEQ. The CDR3 spells CASSQAGGTGNTIYF.

The V and J genes are TRBV7-6 and TRBJ2-1; there is no DNA to check the TCRdb D call of TRBD2. From germline, CDR1 is SGHVS and CDR2 FNYEAQ. The CDR3 is 17 amino acids. CDR3 sequence: CASSFSSGTTINNEQFF. The full variable domain, completed using reference TRBV7-6 and TRBJ2-1, is GAGVSQSPRYKVTKRGQDVALRCDPISGHVSLYWYRQALGQGPEFLTYFNYEAQQDKSGLPNDRFSAERPEGSISTLTIQRTEQRDSAMYRCASSFSSGTTINNEQFFGPGTRLTVL.

The genes are TRBV11-2 and TRBJ1-5. The CDR3 extends over 14 amino acids. Per germline, CDR1 SGHAT and CDR2 FQNNGV. CDR3 protein: CASSLQANNQPQHF. The whole variable domain, filled in from reference TRBV11-2 and TRBJ1-5, reads EAGVAQSPRYKIIEKRQSVAFWCNPISGHATLYWYQQILGQGPKLLIQFQNNGVVDDSQLPKDRFSAERLKGVDSTLKIQPAKLEDSAVYLCASSLQANNQPQHFGDGTRLSIL.

The rearrangement links TRBV18 to TRBJ2-5; lacking DNA, the TRBD1 call made by TCRdb goes unchecked. Germline assignment: CDR1 KGHSH and CDR2 LQKENI. The CDR3 length is 15 residues. The CDR3 loop reads CASSPLRDPGETQYF.